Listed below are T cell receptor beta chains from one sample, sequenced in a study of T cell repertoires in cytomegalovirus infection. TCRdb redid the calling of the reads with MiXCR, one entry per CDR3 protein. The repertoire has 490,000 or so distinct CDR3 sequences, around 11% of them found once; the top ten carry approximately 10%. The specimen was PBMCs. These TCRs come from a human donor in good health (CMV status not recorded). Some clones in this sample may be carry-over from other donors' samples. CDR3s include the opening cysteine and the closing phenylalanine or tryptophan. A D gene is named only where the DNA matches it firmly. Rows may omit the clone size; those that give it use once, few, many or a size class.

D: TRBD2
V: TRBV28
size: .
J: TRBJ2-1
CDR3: CASNAGRAYNEQFF
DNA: TGTGCCAGCAACGCAGGGAGGGCCTACAATGAGCAGTTCTTC

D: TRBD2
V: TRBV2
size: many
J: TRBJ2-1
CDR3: CASSEWSGTTIYNEQFF
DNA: TGTGCCAGCAGTGAATGGAGCGGGACTACGATCTACAATGAGCAGTTCTTC

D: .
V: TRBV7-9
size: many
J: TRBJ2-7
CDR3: CASSPSTVSGEQYF
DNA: TGTGCCAGCAGCCCCTCGACTGTGTCGGGAGAGCAGTACTTC

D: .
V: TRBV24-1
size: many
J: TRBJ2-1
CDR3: CATSVGGNEQFF
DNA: TGTGCCACCAGTGTAGGAGGAAATGAGCAGTTCTTC

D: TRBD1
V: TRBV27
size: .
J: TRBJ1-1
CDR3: CASSFFGTGATTEAFF
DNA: TGTGCCAGCAGTTTTTTCGGGACAGGGGCGACCACTGAAGCTTTCTTT

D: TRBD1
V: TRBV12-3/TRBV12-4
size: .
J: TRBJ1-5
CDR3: CASSPEGLGQGHAGNQPQHF
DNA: TGTGCCAGCAGCCCGGAAGGTTTGGGACAGGGACATGCTGGCAATCAGCCCCAGCATTTT

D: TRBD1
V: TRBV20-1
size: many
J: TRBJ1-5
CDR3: CSAPGTVNNQPQHF
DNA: TGCAGTGCTCCCGGGACAGTGAACAATCAGCCCCAGCATTTT

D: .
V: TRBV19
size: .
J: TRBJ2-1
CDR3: CASSSRGRGRDEQFF
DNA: TGTGCCAGTAGTTCACGAGGGAGGGGGCGGGATGAGCAGTTCTTC

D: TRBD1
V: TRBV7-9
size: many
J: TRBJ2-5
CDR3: CASSPDPGQGIQETQYF
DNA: TGTGCCAGCAGCCCGGACCCGGGACAGGGGATCCAAGAGACCCAGTACTTC

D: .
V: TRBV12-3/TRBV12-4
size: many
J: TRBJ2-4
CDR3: CASSLGQGGNIQYF
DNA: TGTGCCAGCAGTTTAGGGCAGGGAGGAAACATTCAGTACTTC

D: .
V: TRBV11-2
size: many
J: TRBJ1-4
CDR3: CASSLMSVNEKLFF
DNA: TGTGCCAGCAGCTTAATGAGCGTTAATGAAAAACTGTTTTTT

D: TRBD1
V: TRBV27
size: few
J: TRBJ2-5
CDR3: CASSSPIRDRAETQYF
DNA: TGTGCCAGCAGTTCCCCGATCAGGGACAGGGCAGAGACCCAGTACTTC

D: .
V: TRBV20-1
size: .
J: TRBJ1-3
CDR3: CSGEDPSGNTIYF
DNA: TGCAGTGGTGAAGACCCCTCTGGAAACACCATATATTTT

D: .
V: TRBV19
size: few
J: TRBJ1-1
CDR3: CASSIGRIEAFF
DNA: TGTGCCAGTAGTATCGGACGGATTGAAGCTTTCTTT

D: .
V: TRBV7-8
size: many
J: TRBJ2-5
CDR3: CASSLFQQETQYF
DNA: TGTGCCAGCAGCTTATTCCAGCAAGAGACCCAGTACTTC

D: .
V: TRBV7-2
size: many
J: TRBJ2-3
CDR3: CASSLGLTTDTQYF
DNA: TGTGCCAGCAGCTTGGGACTTACCACAGATACGCAGTATTTT

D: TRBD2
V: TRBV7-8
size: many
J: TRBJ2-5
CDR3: CASSLAPSGETQYF
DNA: TGTGCCAGCAGCTTAGCTCCTAGCGGAGAGACCCAGTACTTC

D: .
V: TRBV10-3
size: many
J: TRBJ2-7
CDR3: CAISGTGTGAYEQYF
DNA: TGTGCCATCAGTGGGACAGGAACGGGAGCCTACGAGCAGTACTTC

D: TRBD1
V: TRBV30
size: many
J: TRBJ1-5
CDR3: CAWLRTGRQPQHF
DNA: TGTGCCTGGCTACGGACAGGGAGACAGCCCCAGCATTTT

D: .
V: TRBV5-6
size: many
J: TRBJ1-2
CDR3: CASSLGPNGYTF
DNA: TGTGCCAGCAGCCTCGGGCCCAATGGCTACACCTTC

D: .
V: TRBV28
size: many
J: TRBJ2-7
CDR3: CASSLVQSTYEQYF
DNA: TGTGCCAGCAGTTTAGTCCAGTCGACCTACGAGCAGTACTTC

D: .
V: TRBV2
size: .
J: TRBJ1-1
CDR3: CASNQRVNTEAFF
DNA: TGTGCCAGCAACCAAAGGGTGAACACTGAAGCTTTCTTT

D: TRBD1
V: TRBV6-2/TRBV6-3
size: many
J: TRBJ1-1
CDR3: CASTRGQMNTEAFF
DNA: TGTGCCAGCACCAGGGGACAGATGAACACTGAAGCTTTCTTT

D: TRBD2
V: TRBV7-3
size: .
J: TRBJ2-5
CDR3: CASSLYREGIETQYF
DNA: TGTGCCAGCAGCTTATATCGGGAGGGCATCGAGACCCAGTACTTC

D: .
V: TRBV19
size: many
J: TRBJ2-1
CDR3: CASSIGIEQFF
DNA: TGTGCCAGTAGTATTGGGATTGAGCAGTTCTTC

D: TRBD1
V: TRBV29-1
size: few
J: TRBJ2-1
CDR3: CSAGGSPPRQFF
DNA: TGCAGCGCAGGGGGCTCCCCCCCGCGGCAGTTCTTC

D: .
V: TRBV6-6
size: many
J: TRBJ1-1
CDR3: CASKIGNTEAFF
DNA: TGTGCCAGCAAGATTGGCAACACTGAAGCTTTCTTT

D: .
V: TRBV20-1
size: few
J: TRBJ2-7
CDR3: CSARDLKGRYEQYF
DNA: TGCAGTGCTAGAGATCTTAAGGGGCGGTACGAGCAGTACTTC

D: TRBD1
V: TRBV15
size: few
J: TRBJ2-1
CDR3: CATSRGQGRGNEQFF
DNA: TGTGCCACCAGCAGAGGACAGGGTCGGGGTAATGAGCAGTTCTTC

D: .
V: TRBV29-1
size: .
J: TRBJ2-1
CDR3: CTASRGPYNEQFF
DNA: TGCACCGCTAGTCGGGGCCCCTACAATGAGCAGTTCTTC

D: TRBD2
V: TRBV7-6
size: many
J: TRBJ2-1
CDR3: CASSPPARGGVSYNEQFF
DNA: TGTGCCAGCAGCCCACCGGCGCGGGGGGGGGTTTCCTACAATGAGCAGTTCTTC

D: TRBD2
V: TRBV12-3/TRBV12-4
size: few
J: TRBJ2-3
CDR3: CASRFGLAVTDTQYF
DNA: TGTGCCAGCAGATTCGGACTAGCGGTCACAGATACGCAGTATTTT

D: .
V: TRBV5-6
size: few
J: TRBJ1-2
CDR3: CASSRGRSLDGYTF
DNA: TGTGCCAGCAGCCGGGGACGGAGCTTGGATGGCTACACCTTC

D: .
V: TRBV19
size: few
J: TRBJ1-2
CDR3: CASSPPTTTHGYTF
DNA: TGTGCCAGTAGTCCCCCGACCACGACCCATGGCTACACCTTC

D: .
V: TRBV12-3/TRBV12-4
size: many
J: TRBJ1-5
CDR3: CASSLAGGGNQPQHF
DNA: TGTGCCAGCAGTTTAGCAGGAGGGGGCAATCAGCCCCAGCATTTT

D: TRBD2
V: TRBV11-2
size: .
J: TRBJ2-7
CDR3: CASSLDVRAGYYEQYF
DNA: TGTGCCAGCAGCTTAGATGTTCGAGCGGGGTACTACGAGCAGTACTTC

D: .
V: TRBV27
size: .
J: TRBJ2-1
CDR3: CASSLSLNSDEQFF
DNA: TGTGCCAGCAGTTTAAGCCTAAATTCCGATGAGCAGTTCTTC

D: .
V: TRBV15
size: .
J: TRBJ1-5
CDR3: CATSVGHRVLVPQHF
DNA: TGTGCCACCAGCGTTGGACACCGGGTCTTGGTCCCCCAGCATTTT

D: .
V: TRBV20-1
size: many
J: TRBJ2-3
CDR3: CSAWGAGVADTQYF
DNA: TGCAGTGCTTGGGGGGCAGGGGTCGCAGATACGCAGTATTTT

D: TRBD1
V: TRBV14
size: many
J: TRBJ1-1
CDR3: CASSDDPRTGEAFF
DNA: TGTGCCAGCAGCGATGACCCGAGGACAGGCGAAGCTTTCTTT

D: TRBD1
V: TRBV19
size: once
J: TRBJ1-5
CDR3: CASSGQGYQPLHF
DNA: TGTGCCAGTAGTGGACAGGGGTATCAGCCCCTGCATTTT

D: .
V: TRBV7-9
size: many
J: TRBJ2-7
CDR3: CASSEPGPTYEQYF
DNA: TGTGCCAGCAGCGAACCGGGACCGACCTACGAGCAGTACTTC

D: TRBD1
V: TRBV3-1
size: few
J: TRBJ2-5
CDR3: CASSQETDRGRSTQYF
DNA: TGTGCCAGCAGCCAAGAGACAGACAGGGGGCGATCGACCCAGTACTTC

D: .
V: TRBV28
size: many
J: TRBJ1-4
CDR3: CASSYTYRDKKNEKLFF
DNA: TGTGCCAGCAGTTATACCTACCGGGACAAAAAGAATGAAAAACTGTTTTTT